Here is one T cell receptor (beta chain) with its context. This clonotype was seen a handful of times. The target of this receptor is not known. Base-call qualities are not available, and no considerably larger clone is one nucleotide away. These data come from a study of identical twins (dated by TCRdb to 2016 to 2017). At the level of the whole study: The study deep-sequenced TCR alpha and beta repertoires from monozygotic twins, unrelated adults of various ages and cord blood to test whether fetal clonotypes persist. To rule out contamination, the twin experiments were replicated at different times with different library preparation protocols. What the authors observed across the whole study: Zero-insertion analyses could be partly confounded by invariant T cells such as MAIT and iNKT, although diverse VJ usage argued against such confounding for most clonotypes. Compared with coincidental sharing between unrelated individuals, out-of-frame TCR alpha sequences shared between twins had an excess of sequences with low generation probability. Out-of-frame TCR alpha sharing in monozygotic twins was systematically underestimated by recombination models, whereas sharing between unrelated individuals was in agreement with the recombination models. A weaker excess of twin sharing was found in beta out-of-frame sequences because the signal-to-noise ratio was lowered by fewer shared sequences. Abundant cord blood beta clonotypes had fewer insertions, young adult naive repertoires showed a similar but weaker trend, and memory repertoires showed no such trend. Because the same donors could not be followed over many years, the conclusions depended on cross-sectional statistical analysis.

Reading from cysteine to phenylalanine, the CDR3 counts 14 amino acids. CDR3 DNA only is kept here, 42 bases in frame from base 1. The germline V gene yields WSHSY for CDR1 and SAAADI for CDR2. Trimming removed 0 bases from V and 3 bases from J, leaving 9 bases between the germline ends. Only healthy Caucasian donors were included. Three pairs of female monozygotic twins, all aged 18 to 29 years, were included in the twin cohort. The RNA used for TCR libraries was isolated from peripheral blood mononuclear cells. Libraries came from 5' RACE. TCRdb records Illumina HiSeq 2000 as the sequencer. A universal primer binding site was added through template switching, and the final cDNA carried a unique molecular identifier so that TCR cDNA molecules could be counted accurately. Specific primers in the conserved constant-segment region were used to synthesize first-strand cDNA for TCR alpha and beta chains. Each cDNA library was double barcoded, with a SMART-Mk sample barcode plus Illumina barcodes, to control for contamination. TruSeq adapter sequences and Illumina sample barcodes were added in two successive PCR steps. The Illumina HiSeq platform was used with custom primers to sequence TCR alpha and beta cDNA libraries. The authors' pipeline ran thus. MiGEC was used to process raw reads and extract unique molecular identifiers, and MiXCR was used to find CDR3 positions. For each individual, recombination models were inferred using an EM algorithm with the repgenHMM and IGoR tools. The analysis of shared clonotypes was done with the tcR package in R, with sharing normalized by the product of cloneset sizes. Out-of-frame nonproductive sequences were analyzed to study raw recombination free of thymic and clonal selection effects. TCRdb passed the public sequencing reads through fastp at Q25 and MiXCR, retaining productive beta sequences. Under each unique CDR3 protein, matching rows form one entry showing the most common genes and DNA. In this record, the V and J calls reflect TCRdb's handling and not the investigators' own analysis. This sample has just under 650,000 distinct CDR3 sequences in its table, and around 7.5% of those were observed once. The ten largest clones add up to 1.6% of the sample.

The same sample was also used in a study of yellow fever vaccine responses in identical twins. That second publication adds: According to the authors, in identical twins the way T cells responded to vaccination appeared partly convergent and partly personalized. Focusing on identical twins, the study followed the T cell clones that responded to the vaccine, and did so with precision.

The rearranged segments are TRBV10-2 and TRBJ2-7, with no confident D gene call. The origin of this receptor is a woman under 30 in good health. The sample was PBMCs. This receptor has the CDR3 CASSESGQFYEQYF. The nucleotides read TGCGCCAGCAGTGAGTCAGGGCAGTTCTACGAGCAGTACTTC.